This is a list of T cell receptor beta chains from one sample in a study of T cells in Graves' hyperthyroidism and ophthalmopathy. TCRdb independently ran MiXCR on the multiplex PCR reads; one entry per CDR3 protein. The data show some 180,000 distinct CDR3 sequences, less than 20% seen once. The source material was blood. These receptors were obtained from a woman between 45 and 60 years old with Graves' hyperthyroidism. CDR3s include the opening cysteine and the closing phenylalanine or tryptophan. The D gene is left open where the match is weak. Some rows have no size entry. The others give once, few or many, or a class for an expanded clone.

d_call: NA; j_call: TRBJ1-1; clone_size: NA; v_call: TRBV4-1; cdr3_aa: CASSQDGGSNTEAFF; cdr3_nt: TGCGCCAGCAGCCAAGATGGGGGATCGAACACTGAAGCTTTCTTT
d_call: TRBD2; j_call: TRBJ2-1; clone_size: NA; v_call: TRBV20-1; cdr3_aa: CSARVPTSGSGNEQFF; cdr3_nt: TGCAGTGCTAGAGTCCCTACTAGCGGGAGCGGGAATGAGCAGTTCTTC
d_call: NA; j_call: TRBJ2-7; clone_size: many; v_call: TRBV28; cdr3_aa: CASRDSYEQYF; cdr3_nt: TGTGCCAGCAGGGACAGCTACGAGCAGTACTTC
d_call: NA; j_call: TRBJ2-7; clone_size: many; v_call: TRBV20-1; cdr3_aa: CSATIRAGGEQYF; cdr3_nt: TGCAGTGCGACGATACGGGCTGGGGGAGAGCAGTACTTC
d_call: NA; j_call: TRBJ1-1; clone_size: NA; v_call: TRBV29-1; cdr3_aa: CSVCDLGPYTEAFF; cdr3_nt: TGCAGCGTCTGCGACCTCGGGCCCTACACTGAAGCTTTCTTT
d_call: NA; j_call: TRBJ2-5; clone_size: NA; v_call: TRBV5-1; cdr3_aa: CASSFPGQETQYF; cdr3_nt: TGCGCCAGCAGCTTCCCCGGACAAGAGACCCAGTACTTC
d_call: TRBD2; j_call: TRBJ2-3; clone_size: many; v_call: TRBV12-3/TRBV12-4; cdr3_aa: CASRMGLPNTQYF; cdr3_nt: TGTGCCAGCAGGATGGGACTACCCAATACGCAGTATTTT
d_call: NA; j_call: TRBJ2-1; clone_size: many; v_call: TRBV7-3; cdr3_aa: CASSSAGAYNEQFF; cdr3_nt: TGTGCCAGCAGCTCCGCCGGGGCCTACAATGAGCAGTTCTTC
d_call: TRBD2; j_call: TRBJ2-5; clone_size: NA; v_call: TRBV7-2; cdr3_aa: CASSLGLVSSGRAPETQYF; cdr3_nt: TGTGCCAGCAGCTTAGGGCTGGTGTCTAGCGGGAGGGCCCCAGAGACCCAGTACTTC
d_call: NA; j_call: TRBJ2-5; clone_size: NA; v_call: TRBV6-1; cdr3_aa: CEGSGPETQYF; cdr3_nt: TGCGAGGGGAGCGGACCGGAGACCCAGTACTTC
d_call: NA; j_call: TRBJ2-3; clone_size: many; v_call: TRBV12-3/TRBV12-4; cdr3_aa: CASSLLGVDTQYF; cdr3_nt: TGTGCCAGCAGTTTATTGGGAGTTGATACGCAGTATTTT
d_call: TRBD1; j_call: TRBJ2-7; clone_size: many; v_call: TRBV28; cdr3_aa: CASSLPGQGSYEQYF; cdr3_nt: TGTGCCAGCAGTCTACCGGGACAGGGCTCCTACGAGCAGTACTTC
d_call: NA; j_call: TRBJ2-7; clone_size: many; v_call: TRBV28; cdr3_aa: CASRRGEQYF; cdr3_nt: TGTGCCAGCAGGAGGGGCGAGCAGTACTTC
d_call: NA; j_call: TRBJ1-1; clone_size: NA; v_call: TRBV2; cdr3_aa: CASRVEGSTEAFF; cdr3_nt: TGTGCCAGCAGGGTCGAGGGGTCCACTGAAGCTTTCTTT
d_call: TRBD2; j_call: TRBJ2-2; clone_size: few; v_call: TRBV30; cdr3_aa: CAWNPLAAGELFF; cdr3_nt: TGTGCCTGGAACCCCCTAGCGGCCGGGGAGCTGTTTTTT
d_call: TRBD2; j_call: TRBJ2-1; clone_size: NA; v_call: TRBV30; cdr3_aa: CAWRATSGYNEQFF; cdr3_nt: TGTGCCTGGAGAGCGACTAGCGGGTACAATGAGCAGTTCTTC
d_call: NA; j_call: TRBJ2-7; clone_size: many; v_call: TRBV20-1; cdr3_aa: CSARGLGGRDEQYF; cdr3_nt: TGCAGTGCTAGGGGTTTAGGAGGCCGGGACGAGCAGTACTTC
d_call: TRBD1; j_call: TRBJ1-6; clone_size: NA; v_call: TRBV6-1; cdr3_aa: CASHRGGNSPLHF; cdr3_nt: TGTGCCAGCCACAGGGGTGGCAATTCACCCCTCCACTTT
d_call: NA; j_call: TRBJ1-1; clone_size: many; v_call: TRBV20-1; cdr3_aa: CSARSGAGVAEAFF; cdr3_nt: TGCAGTGCCAGATCAGGGGCGGGAGTCGCTGAAGCTTTCTTT
d_call: NA; j_call: TRBJ2-1; clone_size: many; v_call: TRBV7-8; cdr3_aa: CASSASYNEQFF; cdr3_nt: TGTGCCAGCTCCGCTTCCTACAATGAGCAGTTCTTC
d_call: TRBD1; j_call: TRBJ2-2; clone_size: NA; v_call: TRBV9; cdr3_aa: CASSRDSKGAGELFF; cdr3_nt: TGTGCCAGCAGCAGGGACAGCAAAGGGGCCGGGGAGCTGTTTTTT
d_call: NA; j_call: TRBJ2-1; clone_size: many; v_call: TRBV7-6; cdr3_aa: CASSARTDWDEQFF; cdr3_nt: TGTGCCAGCAGCGCTCGGACAGATTGGGATGAGCAGTTCTTC
d_call: NA; j_call: TRBJ1-2; clone_size: many; v_call: TRBV5-1; cdr3_aa: CASSLDRGHNNYGYTF; cdr3_nt: TGCGCCAGCAGCTTGGATCGGGGACACAATAACTATGGCTACACCTTC
d_call: NA; j_call: TRBJ2-5; clone_size: few; v_call: TRBV14; cdr3_aa: CASSPLGRKARETQYF; cdr3_nt: TGTGCCAGCAGCCCCCTGGGCAGAAAGGCTCGCGAGACCCAGTACTTC
d_call: TRBD2; j_call: TRBJ2-7; clone_size: NA; v_call: TRBV3-1; cdr3_aa: CASSPYRLAGGPGEQYF; cdr3_nt: TGTGCCAGCAGCCCATATCGCCTAGCGGGAGGGCCGGGGGAGCAGTACTTC